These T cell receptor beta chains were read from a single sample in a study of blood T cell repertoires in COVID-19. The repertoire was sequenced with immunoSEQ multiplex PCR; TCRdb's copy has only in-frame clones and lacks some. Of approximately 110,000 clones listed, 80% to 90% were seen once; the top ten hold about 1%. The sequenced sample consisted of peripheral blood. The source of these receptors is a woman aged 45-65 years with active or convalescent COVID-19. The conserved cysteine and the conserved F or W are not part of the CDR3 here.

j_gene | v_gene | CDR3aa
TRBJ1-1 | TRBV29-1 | SVWTGLMNTEAF
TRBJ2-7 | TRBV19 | ASSAGPSYEQY
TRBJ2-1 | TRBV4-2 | ASSLTSGSERGSYNEQF
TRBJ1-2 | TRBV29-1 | SVGQGGGYT
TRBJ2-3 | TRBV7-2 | ASSSTSGRGDTQY
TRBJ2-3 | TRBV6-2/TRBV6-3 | ASSLVTSGVTDTQY
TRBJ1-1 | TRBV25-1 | ASSDPARANTEAF
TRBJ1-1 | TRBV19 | ASSMEGNTEAF
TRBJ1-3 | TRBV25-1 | ASSEYYGTPGNTIY
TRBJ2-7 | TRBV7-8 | ASSLLISGYEQY
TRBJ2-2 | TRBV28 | ASSLAGSSLTGELF
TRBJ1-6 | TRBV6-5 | ASRGGQGNNSPLH
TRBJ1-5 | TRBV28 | ASSSSTGGGFRTQH
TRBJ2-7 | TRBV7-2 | ASSLQFEQY
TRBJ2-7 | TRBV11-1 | ASSLLLGAGYEQY
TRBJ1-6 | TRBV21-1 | AQRSRQGGSPLH
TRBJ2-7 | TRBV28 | ASSPENGQGTRSYEQY
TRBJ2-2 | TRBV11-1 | ASSLVGGRIAGELF
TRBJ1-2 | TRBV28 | ASLPFRETWYGYT
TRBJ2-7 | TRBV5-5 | ASSLAGDEQY
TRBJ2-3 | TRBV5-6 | ASSLATGADTQY
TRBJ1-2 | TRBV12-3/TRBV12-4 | ASSFGDYGYT
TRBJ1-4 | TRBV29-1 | SVALRQNEKLF
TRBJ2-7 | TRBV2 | ASSSGAGGVNEQY
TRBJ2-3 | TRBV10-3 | AISTGLAGSTDTQY
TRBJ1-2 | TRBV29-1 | SVGDRDSGYGYT
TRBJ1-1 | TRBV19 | ASSVGQGGTEAF
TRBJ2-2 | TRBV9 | ASSPRDRAYTGELF
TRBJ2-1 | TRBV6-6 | ASSRREAYNEQF
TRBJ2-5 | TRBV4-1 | ASSHKGGLAGVETQY
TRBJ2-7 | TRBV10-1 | ASSTGGPSYEQY
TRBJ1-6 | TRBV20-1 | SASYAGGESPLH
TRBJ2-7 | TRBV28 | ASSFTAGGYSSYEQY
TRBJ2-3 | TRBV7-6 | ASSSSSGRANTQY
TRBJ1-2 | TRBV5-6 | ASSLGHRLFYGYT
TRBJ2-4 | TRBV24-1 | ATSDPTSGTGQRNIQY
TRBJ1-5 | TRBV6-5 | ASIYEGAENQPQH
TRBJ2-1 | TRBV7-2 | ASSFALAGGNEQF
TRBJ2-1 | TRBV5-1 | ASSAAHKGLASFNEQF
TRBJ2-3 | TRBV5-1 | ASSPRLVTDTQY
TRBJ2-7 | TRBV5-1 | ASSDGQGEGEQY
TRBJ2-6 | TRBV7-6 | ASSPAGTGNSGANVLT
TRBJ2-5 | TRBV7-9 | ASTPGQGARETQY
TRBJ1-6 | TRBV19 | ASATGGVDNSPLH